This T cell receptor (beta chain) stems from a study of T cells in Graves' hyperthyroidism and ophthalmopathy. Template material for amplifying TCR beta CDR3 regions consisted of RNA transcripts. The HTBI primer set was used in a first-round RT-PCR of the TCR CDR3. MiXCR, run by TCRdb on the multiplex PCR reads, gives a single entry per CDR3 protein. The top ten hold roughly 7.3% of the sample, which has roughly 570,000 distinct CDR3 sequences, around 16% seen once. The CDR3 length is 15 residues. Germline-derived CDR1 and CDR2 are LGHDT and YNNKEL (reference sequence). V gave up 4 bases and J gave up 1 base; unmatched junction bases: 6. Regarding the study as a whole: Expanded thyroid clonotypes (above 0.001) were mostly also found in blood. A median around 6 months before onset, the model predicted ophthalmopathy.

There are a few counts of this clonotype. As yet, its antigen is unknown. J is TRBJ1-1 and V is TRBV3-1; TRBD1 matches at 7 bases. This TCR was sampled from a woman in her thirties with Graves' hyperthyroidism. The sequenced material came from blood. DNA of the CDR3: TGTGCCAGCAGCCCTCTAGACAGGGAGAACACTGAAGCTTTCTTT. It yields the protein CASSPLDRENTEAFF.